The clone carrying this T cell receptor (beta chain) was picked up many times. The V and J ends lost 2 bases and 8 bases respectively, with 10 bases between them. The length of the CDR3 is 12 residues. The germline V gene has CDR1 SGHDT and CDR2 YYEEEE. These data originate in a study of shared clonotypes between healthy human individuals. This table comes from immunoSEQ multiplex PCR, and its TCRdb copy is limited to in-frame clones, with some not included. Found here are a few hundred thousand clones, about nine tenths of them singletons; the top ten hold roughly 16%. Sequencing used memory CD8+ T cells sorted from blood. Described subset: CD45RO+ cells pooled with CCR7-negative TemRA cells. The sequence was obtained from a man between 18 and 29 years old in good health. V gene TRBV5-6 combines with J gene TRBJ1-2; D remains ambiguous. The CDR3 sequence: CASSFILGGYTF. The CDR3 bases are TGTGCCAGCAGCTTTATCCTCGGGGGCTACACCTTC.